Listed below are T cell receptor beta chains from one sample, sequenced in a study of blood T cell repertoires in COVID-19. The table came from immunoSEQ multiplex PCR; TCRdb's copy has only in-frame clones and leaves some out. The table has 350,000 or so clones, 88% seen once. The sample consisted of PBMCs or T cells enriched from blood (not recorded which). These receptors all come from a woman aged 25 to 39 who had been exposed to COVID-19. CDR3s include the opening cysteine and the closing phenylalanine or tryptophan.

len,j_gene,v_gene,CDR3aa
17,TRBJ2-1,TRBV6-6,CASSRFGTSGRYNEQFF
15,TRBJ1-2,TRBV6-1,CASSEFPGINYGYTF
16,TRBJ2-2,TRBV24-1,CATSDPLAGTTGELFF
13,TRBJ2-6,TRBV25-1,CASRASGANVLTF
13,TRBJ1-4,TRBV5-1,CASSGGSNEKLFF
15,TRBJ1-1,TRBV28,CASSLSGRGDTEAFF
14,TRBJ2-7,TRBV27,CASSLSPSSYEQYF
14,TRBJ1-1,TRBV5-4,CASSWDRMETEAFF
15,TRBJ2-1,TRBV7-9,CASSPTSGALNEQFF
14,TRBJ2-1,TRBV3-1/TRBV3-2,CASSQGLRGDEQFF
16,TRBJ1-3,TRBV5-4,CASSTDPGASGNTIYF
13,TRBJ1-2,TRBV19,CASSILVEYGYTF
18,TRBJ2-2,TRBV3-1/TRBV3-2,CASSQGLPGTTDTGELFF
15,TRBJ1-4,TRBV7-6,CASSPRQVTNEKLFF
15,TRBJ1-1,TRBV19,CASIPRDRGNTEAFF
17,TRBJ2-3,TRBV19,CASTIGTGGSGLDTQYF
14,TRBJ2-7,TRBV10-3,CAISERQDSYEQYF
15,TRBJ1-2,TRBV5-1,CASSFEGRANYGYTF
19,TRBJ2-7,TRBV15,CATSRVTGVTNAGSYEQYF
17,TRBJ2-7,TRBV5-1,CASSLAWETIPSYEQYF
16,TRBJ1-1,TRBV10-3,CAISSGQGGVYTEAFF
16,TRBJ2-7,TRBV11-3,CASSLSPGALGYEQYF
14,TRBJ2-7,TRBV2,CASHLRSREAGQYF
14,TRBJ1-2,TRBV18,CASSPEPTGHGYTF
17,TRBJ2-1,TRBV5-6,CASSSPYSGSSFNEQFF
14,TRBJ2-1,TRBV10-2,CATRLREHRPEQFF
12,TRBJ1-1,TRBV2,CASRQTGVEAFF
16,TRBJ2-2,TRBV5-1,CASSASGHSNTGELFF
14,TRBJ2-3,TRBV2,CASTDRAYTDTQYF
16,TRBJ2-6,TRBV18,CASSPPGGSGANVLTF
16,TRBJ2-1,TRBV19,CASTRTSGRKNNEQFF
16,TRBJ2-7,TRBV7-6,CASSLGTSGVSYEQYF
17,TRBJ2-4,TRBV27,CASSAARGRGDKNIQYF
13,TRBJ2-1,TRBV19,CASSGTPYNEQFF
14,TRBJ2-2,TRBV25-1,CASSGQGAVGELFF
15,TRBJ1-5,TRBV19,CASIPGSGSNQPQHF
15,TRBJ2-7,TRBV5-1,CASSLEPSSSYEQYF
14,TRBJ1-1,TRBV28,CASSLRGLGTEAFF
16,TRBJ2-4,TRBV18,CASSPHDRGTGNIQYF
14,TRBJ2-5,TRBV27,CASSSPQYQETQYF
16,TRBJ2-3,TRBV9,CASSVAGLAGTDTQYF
17,TRBJ2-5,TRBV3-1/TRBV3-2,CASSQTTGTSAWETQYF
14,TRBJ2-5,TRBV6-2/TRBV6-3,CASSPPSGKETQYF
15,TRBJ1-2,TRBV28,CASSTHQQGAGGYTF
14,TRBJ2-1,TRBV28,CAILAGGNYNEQFF
14,TRBJ2-7,TRBV27,CASSSGAGPYEQYF
16,TRBJ1-4,TRBV6-5,CASSYHYRTGNEKLFF
15,TRBJ1-2,TRBV6-5,CASSYLFRDTYGYTF